This is a list of T cell receptor beta chains from one sample in a study of blood T cell repertoires in COVID-19. Sequenced by immunoSEQ multiplex PCR; TCRdb stores in-frame clones only, minus some. The table has around 210,000 clones, approximately 85% seen once. Source material: peripheral blood. The receptors derive from a middle-aged man with COVID-19, enrolled during active disease. CDR3s leave out the opening cysteine and the closing phenylalanine or tryptophan. Each record gives: CDR3 length, V gene, CDR3 protein.

11 TRBV30 AWSVPGGLEAF
9 TRBV7-2 ASSEQYGYT
13 TRBV19 ASSIYRGNTGELF
14 TRBV6-5 ASSYSSAPTNEKLF
14 TRBV28 ASSSSGGRSIQPQH
13 TRBV28 ASRLPGGSNQPQH
13 TRBV7-2 ASSLMRGQGYGYT
12 TRBV30 AWSNEGGNQPQH
13 TRBV18 ASSLGTGIRQPQH
11 TRBV12-3/TRBV12-4 ASSRRGAETQY
14 TRBV4-1 ASSQALSGGLETQY